Listed here is a single TCR beta chain. The record originates from a study of OX40 agonist ivuxolimab in advanced cancers. Germline CDR1 is LNHDA and CDR2 is SQIVND (reference sequence). The CDR3 length is 17 residues. Trimming cost V 5 bases and J 2 bases; bases outside gene matches: 7. Sequenced by immunoSEQ multiplex PCR; TCRdb stores in-frame clones only, minus some. The table shows some 69,000 clones, with around 90% occurring only once. The specimen was CD4+ or CD8+ T cells sorted from blood, collected in a trial of the OX40 agonist ivuxolimab. The chain employs TRBV19 and TRBJ2-6, with 9 nucleotides matching TRBD1. The source of this sequence is an adult with an advanced solid tumor such as melanoma, head and neck, liver or kidney cancer. The CDR3 spells CASSLRDRAAGANVLTF. CDR3 in DNA: TGTGCCAGTAGTCTCCGGGACAGGGCTGCTGGGGCCAACGTCCTGACTTTC. The full variable domain, rest sourced from reference TRBV19 and TRBJ2-6, is DGGITQSPKYLFRKEGQNVTLSCEQNLNHDAMYWYRQDPGQGLRLIYYSQIVNDFQKGDIAEGYSVSREKKESFPLTVTSAQKNPTAFYLCASSLRDRAAGANVLTFGAGSRLTVL.